This TCR beta chain was captured by sequencing in a study of blood T cell repertoires in COVID-19 (dated by TCRdb to 2018 to 2020). Turning to the overall study: Samples covering the acute and convalescent phases of COVID-19 were provided by collaborators in the United States, Italy and Spain. The prospective study material was composed of cDNA or gDNA derived from T cells, B-cell-depleted T cells, or PBMCs. Deeply sampled blood TCRbeta repertoires from subjects exposed to, actively infected with, or recovered from COVID-19 were included in the dataset. The repertoires were released in a freely available public database intended as a resource for research on the immune response to SARS-CoV-2. Samples were obtained from the ongoing ImmuneRACE study (first 160 participants) and from 1,200 or so subjects provided by 6 global collaborators. Nearly every sample came with metadata listing a de-identified subject ID, COVID-19 status, age in years and sex. Where available, HLA class I and class II types were obtained from metadata supplied by the sample provider rather than from assay-based typing.

The collaborating institutions used their own protocols to collect whole blood in K2EDTA tubes. For TCRbeta analysis, collaborator samples were shipped as frozen whole blood, as isolated PBMCs, or as DNA extracted from either sample type. CDR1 and CDR2, per the germline V gene, are SNHLY and FYNNEI. V is reduced by 7 bases and J by 3 bases, leaving a spacing of 24 bases between them. Inclusive of the bounding cysteine and phenylalanine, the CDR3 is 17 residues long. Just CDR3 DNA is preserved here, 51 bases in frame from base 1. TCRbeta CDR3 regions were amplified from genomic DNA by means of the immunoSEQ Assay, a bias-controlled multiplex PCR. On the authors' methods: Within the assay, amplification of reference gene primers was used to estimate how many nucleated cells each sample contained. Sequence reads were collapsed and filtered to measure the absolute abundance of every unique TCRbeta CDR3 rearrangement. For each sample, productive Simpson clonality was calculated as the square root of Simpson's diversity index across productive rearrangements. Here the immuneACCESS table is served through TCRdb, limited to in-frame sequences with V and J called. Missing clones are a known gap in these copies; in checked studies unresolved V genes cover under half, and the rest lacks a known reason. D and trimming were read from the DNA, whereas the V and J calls and clone size are those reported in that table. This sample comprises 150,000 to 200,000 clones, about three quarters of them detected only once. Of the sample, approximately 3% falls within the top ten clones.

This clone was observed a few times. The clone's antigen remains unknown. No base-level quality is on record; no much larger clone is a single base apart. Study-wide conclusions, independent of this receptor: The amount of clinical and demographic metadata varied by source and participant and was provided uncurated.

The V and J segments used are TRBV2 and TRBJ1-2; TRBD1 is possibly the D segment (6 matching bases). This TCR derives from a man aged 65-85 years with acute or convalescent COVID-19. The sample consisted of peripheral blood. The sequence in DNA is TGTGCCAGCACAAAAAGTGGGGTGTTGGGGGCCGACTATGGCTACACCTTC. Its translation reads: CASTKSGVLGADYGYTF.